The rows below give T cell receptor beta chains drawn from one sample of a study of OX40 agonist ivuxolimab in advanced cancers. Clones were read by immunoSEQ multiplex PCR, and TCRdb kept only the in-frame ones, dropping some. This table holds 20,000 or so clones, 65% to 90% found once. The sequenced sample was CD4+ or CD8+ T cells sorted from blood, obtained in a trial of the OX40 agonist ivuxolimab. These receptors all come from an adult with an advanced solid tumor such as melanoma, head and neck, liver or kidney cancer. CDR3s include the opening cysteine and the closing phenylalanine or tryptophan. Fields, in order: clone size, J gene, V gene, D gene, CDR3 protein, CDR3 DNA. The D gene is left open where the match is weak. Rows give clone size only sometimes, using once, few, many, or a class for an expanded clone.

abundance: -
j_gene: TRBJ2-7
v_gene: TRBV27
d_gene: -
CDR3aa: CASSLTPTYEQYF
CDR3nt: TGTGCCAGCAGTTTAACGCCAACCTACGAGCAGTACTTC

abundance: -
j_gene: TRBJ1-1
v_gene: TRBV7-9
d_gene: -
CDR3aa: CASSPKTRLNTEAFF
CDR3nt: TGTGCCAGCAGCCCAAAGACACGGCTGAACACTGAAGCTTTCTTT

abundance: -
j_gene: TRBJ2-6
v_gene: TRBV2
d_gene: -
CDR3aa: CASSERVGVSGANVLTF
CDR3nt: TGTGCCAGCAGTGAACGGGTAGGGGTCTCTGGGGCCAACGTCCTGACTTTC

abundance: -
j_gene: TRBJ2-3
v_gene: TRBV11-3
d_gene: -
CDR3aa: CASSFQTGTQYF
CDR3nt: TGTGCCAGCAGCTTTCAGACGGGGACGCAGTATTTT

abundance: -
j_gene: TRBJ1-1
v_gene: TRBV5-6
d_gene: TRBD1
CDR3aa: CASSFWGTGKNTEAFF
CDR3nt: TGTGCCAGCAGCTTCTGGGGGACAGGGAAGAACACTGAAGCTTTCTTT

abundance: -
j_gene: TRBJ1-2
v_gene: TRBV6-6
d_gene: TRBD1
CDR3aa: CASNRDRGRDGYTF
CDR3nt: TGTGCCAGCAATAGGGACAGGGGGCGAGATGGCTACACCTTC

abundance: -
j_gene: TRBJ1-1
v_gene: TRBV7-3
d_gene: -
CDR3aa: CASSSHGTNTEAFF
CDR3nt: TGTGCCAGCAGCTCGCACGGGACGAACACTGAAGCTTTCTTT

abundance: once
j_gene: TRBJ2-1
v_gene: TRBV7-2
d_gene: -
CDR3aa: CASTSGPAEYNEQFF
CDR3nt: TGTGCCAGCACCTCGGGTCCGGCTGAGTACAATGAGCAGTTCTTC

abundance: -
j_gene: TRBJ2-5
v_gene: TRBV7-6
d_gene: -
CDR3aa: CASSSQGKGYQETQYF
CDR3nt: TGTGCCAGCAGCTCCCAAGGAAAGGGGTACCAAGAGACCCAGTACTTC

abundance: -
j_gene: TRBJ2-1
v_gene: TRBV2
d_gene: TRBD2
CDR3aa: CASSENSGVSGNNEQFF
CDR3nt: TGTGCCAGCAGTGAAAATAGCGGGGTTTCGGGGAACAATGAGCAGTTCTTC

abundance: -
j_gene: TRBJ2-5
v_gene: TRBV9
d_gene: TRBD2
CDR3aa: CASSVRGGTEETQYF
CDR3nt: TGTGCCAGCAGCGTACGGGGAGGGACGGAAGAGACCCAGTACTTC